A single sample is the source of the 12 T cell receptor gamma chains below, sequenced in a study of γδ T cells in repeated Plasmodium falciparum infection (dated by TCRdb to the early 2020s). Library prep was done by multiplex PCR. The instrument given in TCRdb is Illumina MiSeq. TCRdb reprocessed the public data with the CATT caller; entries with the same nucleotide sequence were combined afterwards. This sample holds around 25,000 gamma-chain clones; 3% were observed only once. About 33% of the sample goes to the ten largest clones. For bulk TCR repertoire analysis, Vgamma9/Vdelta2+ and Vdelta2-negative gammadelta T cell populations were isolated by flow sorting from peripheral blood mononuclear cells. The specimen sequenced was gamma-delta T cells from blood. These receptors were taken from a pool of human donors (malaria-infected and uninfected, not separated).

This clone has ten or more counts. TCRdb assigns this DNA the protein of a much larger clone, which departs from its translation at residue 14; this likely reflects a read error, and the protein shown comes from translating the DNA. The CDR3 sequence: CALWKGQELGKKIRVF. The CDR3, as DNA: TGTGCCTTGTGGAAAGGTCAAGAGTTGGGCAAAAAAATCAGGGTATTT. This chain links TRGV9 with TRGJP. This CDR3 comprises 16 residues. The germline CDR1 and CDR2 sequences are GITISATS and ISYDGTV (reference sequence).

This clone was seen at least ten times. TCRdb's entry gives the protein of a much larger clone, which mismatches this DNA's translation at residue 5, likely from a read error; the protein reported here is translated from the DNA. The chain uses TRGV9 and TRGJ1 or TRGJ2. Germline CDR1 GITISATS, CDR2 ISYDGTV (reference sequence). CDR3 length: 11 residues. CDR3: CALWKVSVKLF. CDR3 coding DNA: TGTGCCTTGTGGAAGGTGTCGGTGAAACTCTTT.

As for this clone: With only one base between it and a far larger clone, this is likely a read error. At the DNA level, this CDR3 is encoded by other sequences in the same sample as well. V and J are TRGV9 and TRGJP. TCRdb gives no J gene; it was assigned here by matching the DNA to germline. CDR1 and CDR2 (germline): GITISATS, ISYDGTV (reference sequence). Unmatched junction bases numbered 10, after V lost 4 bases and J lost 4 bases. This CDR3 has 18 amino acids. CDR3 amino acids: CALWEVHPQELGKKIKVF. CDR3 DNA sequence: TGTGCCTTGTGGGAAGTTCATCCTCAAGAGTTGGGCAAAAAAATCAAGGTATTT.

The table lists this clone with a few counts. A read error likely explains why the TCRdb protein, taken from a much larger clone, differs from this DNA's translation at residue 4; the protein shown is translated from the DNA. This rearrangement joins TRGV9 to TRGJ1 or TRGJ2. This CDR3 has 15 residues. In germline, CDR1 is GITISATS, CDR2 ISYDGTV (reference sequence). The CDR3 is CALLEAYRNYYKKLF. DNA for the CDR3: TGTGCCTTGTTGGAGGCGTACCGAAATTATTATAAGAAACTCTTT.

This clone occurred many times. With only one base between it and a far larger clone, this is likely a read error. Additional DNA sequences in this sample encode the identical CDR3. This rearrangement joins TRGV9 to TRGJP. Germline values: CDR1 GITISATS, CDR2 ISYDGTV (reference sequence). This CDR3 comprises 15 residues. The CDR3 DNA reads as TGTGCCTTGTGGGACCAAGAGTTAGGCAAAAAAATCAAGGTATTT. This codes for CALWDQELGKKIKVF.

As regards this clone: The TCRdb record carries a much larger clone's protein, which differs from this DNA's translation at residue 14; a read error is the likely cause, and the protein listed here is the DNA translation. The chain couples TRGV9 to TRGJP. TCRdb is silent on the J gene; assignment here came from matching the DNA to germline. The CDR3 covers 19 residues. The germline gives CDR1 GITISATS, CDR2 ISYDGTV (reference sequence). For the CDR3, the DNA is TGTGCCTTGTGGGAGGTGCATTTGGTGAGGGAGTTGGGCAATAAAATCAAGGTATTT. This encodes CALWEVHLVRELGNKIKVF.

This clone came up a few times. TCRdb lists the protein of a much larger clone for this DNA, which differs at residue 6, so this is likely a read error; the protein given here is translated from the DNA itself. The V call is TRGV4, the J call TRGJ1 or TRGJ2. The J gene, missing from TCRdb, was assigned here through DNA to germline matching. The germline CDR1 and CDR2 sequences are EGSTGY and YDSYTSSV. The V gene end was trimmed by 3 bases and the J gene end by 11 bases; junction bases not matched to a gene: 4. This CDR3 is built from 10 residues. Here the CDR3 DNA reads TGTGCCACCTGGGATTTGCAGAAACTCTTT. Protein: CATWDLQKLF.

This clone is labeled medium-sized. At the DNA level, this CDR3 is encoded by other sequences in the same sample as well. The chain couples TRGV2 to TRGJP2. CDR1 is EGSNGY and CDR2 is YDSYNSKV in the germline V gene. The junction had 1 base not matched to a gene; V was cut back by 1 base and J by 2 bases. The CDR3 is 14 residues long. The CDR3 spells CATWDGSSDWIKTF. In DNA, the CDR3 is TGTGCCACCTGGGACGGAAGTAGTGATTGGATCAAGACGTTT.

This clone showed up many times. The amino acid sequence in TCRdb belongs to a much larger clone and departs from this DNA's translation at residue 12, likely a sequencing read error; the sequence shown is translated from the DNA. The J gene is TRGJ1 or TRGJ2, the V gene TRGV2. Looked up from germline, CDR1 is EGSNGY and CDR2 is YDSYNSKV. The CDR3 runs to 15 residues. DNA for the CDR3: TGTGCCACCTGGGACGGGCCGCGCCATTATTATGAGAAACTCTTT. Translation gives CATWDGPRHYYEKLF.

This clone was recorded at least ten times. This may be a read error: a much more frequent sequence differs by one nucleotide. V gene TRGV9 combines with J gene TRGJ1 or TRGJ2. The J gene, absent from TCRdb, was called here by matching the DNA to germline. From germline, CDR1 is GITISATS and CDR2 ISYDGTV (reference sequence). Trimming at V came to 3 bases and at J to 2 bases, leaving 7 bases not matched to a gene. The CDR3 spans 14 residues. DNA of the CDR3: TGTGCCTTGTGGGAGCCCTTCTATTATTATAAGAAACTCTTT. Its translation is CALWEPFYYYKKLF.

This clone was counted only a few times. The chain links TRGV9 to TRGJP. TCRdb gives no J gene; it was assigned here by matching the DNA to germline. Germline CDR1 reads GITISATS; CDR2 reads ISYDGTV (reference sequence). The CDR3 extends over 14 amino acids. V was pared by 0 bases and J by 12 bases, with 2 bases of the junction left unmatched. The CDR3 reads CALWEVAGKKIKVF. The CDR3, as DNA: TGTGCCTTGTGGGAGGTGGCGGGCAAAAAAATCAAGGTATTT.

There are many counts of this clone. The amino acid sequence in TCRdb belongs to a much larger clone and departs from this DNA's translation at residue 12, likely a sequencing read error; the sequence shown is translated from the DNA. The V segment is TRGV4, and no J call was made. The V gene's germline CDR1 is EGSTGY and CDR2 YDSYTSSV. The CDR3 extends over 14 amino acids. CDR3 DNA sequence: TGTGCCACCTGGGATGCCCCGGATTATTATAAGAGACTCTTT. Its protein is CATWDAPDYYKRLF.